A selection of T cell receptor beta chains follows, all from one sample in a study of Graves' ophthalmopathy and Graves' hyperthyroidism. One entry per CDR3 protein, called by TCRdb with MiXCR from the multiplex PCR reads. The data contain about 1.2 million distinct CDR3 sequences, about two fifths of them seen just once; the ten biggest clones take up roughly 10%. Sequencing was carried out using peripheral blood or thyroid tissue (not recorded which). All receptors come from an adult man with Graves' hyperthyroidism. The conserved cysteine and the conserved F or W are not part of the CDR3 here. The order of the fields is J gene, V gene, CDR3 protein.

J: TRBJ1-1; V: TRBV19; CDR3: ASSPTGSLNTEAF
J: TRBJ2-7; V: TRBV25-1; CDR3: ASSESQGFNEQY
J: TRBJ1-1; V: TRBV5-1; CDR3: ASSLMGGPVNTEAF
J: TRBJ2-7; V: TRBV5-5; CDR3: ASSPPNYEQY
J: TRBJ1-5; V: TRBV2; CDR3: ASSFTQGFNQPQH
J: TRBJ2-7; V: TRBV25-1; CDR3: ASSSTTTLGSNYEQY
J: TRBJ1-1; V: TRBV29-1; CDR3: SVRGGSPNTEAF
J: TRBJ2-7; V: TRBV10-3; CDR3: ASSDDSWEKLYEQY
J: TRBJ2-5; V: TRBV5-5; CDR3: ASSFQGASQETQY
J: TRBJ2-5; V: TRBV11-2; CDR3: ASSLVTGWETQY
J: TRBJ2-7; V: TRBV20-1; CDR3: SAVGQGVDEQY
J: TRBJ2-5; V: TRBV15; CDR3: ATSRGARGDGGETQY
J: TRBJ2-7; V: TRBV30; CDR3: AWSTSTGYEQY
J: TRBJ2-5; V: TRBV9; CDR3: ASSPWGSGGGRQETQY
J: TRBJ1-6; V: TRBV4-3; CDR3: ASSQGTGRNSPLH
J: TRBJ1-1; V: TRBV11-3; CDR3: ASILHAGAGEDTEAF
J: TRBJ2-3; V: TRBV7-3; CDR3: ASSLSSAYTDTQY
J: TRBJ1-2; V: TRBV10-2; CDR3: ASSDRVEGGYT